This T cell receptor beta chain came from a study of blood T cell repertoires in COVID-19. Study in general: Acute and convalescent COVID-19 samples came from the United States, Italy and Spain. T cells, B-cell-depleted T cells, or PBMCs provided the cDNA or gDNA that served as material.

In the study's own analysis: The authors estimated nucleated cell counts from reference gene primer amplification. TCRdb keeps only in-frame clones here, not all; method: immunoSEQ multiplex PCR. V and J calls plus clone size are reproduced from that table; the DNA served to infer D and trimming. Here the sample spans about 100,000 clones, more than 85% being singletons. This clonotype was obtained from a man in his sixties with acute or convalescent COVID-19. The sample taken for sequencing was peripheral blood.

The CDR3 bases are TGTGCCAGCAGCTTAGCGCGAAGCGATGAGCAGTTCTTC. Its protein product is CASSLARSDEQFF. The chain has TRBV7-9 and TRBJ2-1, with D unresolved. This CDR3 region has 13 residues. Deletions cut 0 bases from V and 8 bases from J, with 8 bases between. CDR1 and CDR2 (germline): SEHNR, FQNEAQ (reference sequence).